Described below is a single T cell receptor beta chain sequence and its context. The antigen it binds to is not known. No base qualities exist here, and no much larger clone lies one base off it. The sample belongs to a study of blood T cell repertoires in COVID-19 (dated by TCRdb to 2018 to 2020). For context, the study as a whole: The collaborator samples originated in the United States, Italy and Spain and spanned the acute and convalescent phases of COVID-19. The prospective study material was composed of cDNA or gDNA derived from T cells, B-cell-depleted T cells, or PBMCs. Subjects who had been exposed to COVID-19, were actively infected with it, or had recovered from it provided the deeply sampled blood TCRbeta repertoires that made up the dataset. The repertoires were made available in a free public database intended to serve as a resource for research on the immune response to SARS-CoV-2. Samples came from the ongoing ImmuneRACE study (first 160 participants) plus 1,254 subjects from 6 global collaborators. The sample metadata nearly always contained a de-identified subject ID, COVID-19 status, age in years and sex. Where available, HLA class I and class II types were obtained from metadata supplied by the sample provider rather than from assay-based typing.

Looking up the germline V gene (reference sequence) yields CDR1 PRHDT and CDR2 FYEKMQ. V is cut back by 3 bases and J by 0 bases, with 2 bases in the junction unmatched. The CDR3 goes from the cysteine to the phenylalanine over 15 residues. Only the CDR3 part of the read is kept: 45 bases, read in frame from the first base. TCRbeta CDR3 regions were amplified from genomic DNA by means of the immunoSEQ Assay, a bias-controlled multiplex PCR. On the study's bioinformatics: Within the assay, amplification of reference gene primers was used to estimate how many nucleated cells each sample contained. To quantify the absolute abundance of each unique TCRbeta CDR3 rearrangement, sequence reads were collapsed and filtered. For each sample, productive Simpson clonality was calculated by taking the square root of Simpson's diversity index across productive rearrangements. The table comes from immuneACCESS by way of TCRdb, which keeps in-frame sequences with V and J called. Part of the clones is missing from these tables; in studies checked, under half for an unresolved V gene and the rest for unknown reasons. The V and J calls and clone size were taken over from that table, and D and trimming were inferred from the DNA. Counted in this sample were 200,000 or so clones; roughly 90% of them appeared once. Jointly, the top ten make up about 2.4% of the sample.

Findings and caveats that apply to the study as a whole: The quantity of clinical and demographic metadata differed by source and by participant and was supplied without curation.

Participants in the prospective study were aged 18 to 89 years, lived in 24 United States geographic areas, and enrolled through a virtual design. To assign participants to cohorts, the prospective study relied on clinical history that participants themselves reported in a screening survey and a study questionnaire. For ImmuneRACE Cohort 3, a participant was defined as recovered based on two consecutive negative NP/OP PCR tests, clearance by a healthcare professional, or resolution of symptoms. In the prospective study, mobile phlebotomists collected whole blood, serum and a nasopharyngeal or oropharyngeal swab from each participant. Over a roughly two-month period, participants in the prospective study had the option of providing additional blood draws and questionnaires. Prospective study blood samples were shipped either frozen or at room temperature before DNA extraction.

This receptor chain uses TRBV13 and TRBJ1-2, with 9 bases in between that match TRBD1. Material for sequencing was PBMCs or T cells enriched from blood (not recorded which). This receptor was identified in a woman between 25 and 40 years old who had recovered from COVID-19. The DNA sequence is TGTGCCAGCAGCTTTCGGGACAGGGCTAACTATGGCTACACCTTC. Translated, it gives CASSFRDRANYGYTF.